These T cell receptor beta chains were read from a single sample in a study of T cell repertoires in cytomegalovirus infection. TCRdb passed the reads through MiXCR, listing each CDR3 protein once. This sample carries 740,000 or so distinct CDR3 sequences, 35% to 45% of them seen once, and the ten largest clones take around 2.8%. Sequencing was performed on PBMCs. These receptors all come from a human donor in good health (CMV status not recorded). Some clones in this sample may be carry-over from other donors' samples. The CDR3 runs from the conserved cysteine through the conserved F or W. D genes are given only for firm matches. The size of a clone is reported for some rows only, either as once, few or many, or as a class for expanded clones.

D | J | size | V | DNA | CDR3
. | TRBJ1-1 | . | TRBV5-1 | TGCGCCAGCAGCTTGAATACGGTGGGATTAACGAGGGCTGAAGCGTTCTTT | CASSLNTVGLTRAEAFF
TRBD2 | TRBJ2-4 | few | TRBV7-9 | TGTGCCAGCAGCCCCCTTAGCGGGGGGGCCAAAAACATTCAGTACTTC | CASSPLSGGAKNIQYF
. | TRBJ2-7 | few | TRBV6-1 | TGTGCCAGCAGTGAAGATCGAGATTCCTACGAGCAGTACTTC | CASSEDRDSYEQYF
. | TRBJ1-1 | . | TRBV19 | TGTGCGGTTATTACGAACACTGAAGCTTTCTTT | CAVITNTEAFF
. | TRBJ2-1 | . | TRBV28 | TGTGCCAGCAGTTCCCGGCGGAGTAAGTTCTTC | CASSSRRSKFF
. | TRBJ2-7 | few | TRBV29-1 | TGCAGCGTTGAAGTCGGGAGCTCCTACGAGCAGTACTTC | CSVEVGSSYEQYF
TRBD2 | TRBJ2-5 | . | TRBV7-2 | TGTGCCAGCAGCTTAAGGCGGACTAGCGGGAGCCAAGATACCCAGTACTTC | CASSLRRTSGSQDTQYF
TRBD1 | TRBJ1-5 | . | TRBV3-1 | TGTGCCAGCAGCGAAGACAGGGTTCAGCCCCAGCATTTT | CASSEDRVQPQHF
. | TRBJ1-6 | . | TRBV11-1 | TGTGCCAGCAGCCGCAGTCGTATAGGGGGATATTCACCCCTCCACTTT | CASSRSRIGGYSPLHF
TRBD2 | TRBJ2-1 | . | TRBV7-2 | TGTGCCAGCAGCTTAGCAAGCGGGGGCCCGCTCAATGAGCAGTTCTTC | CASSLASGGPLNEQFF
. | TRBJ2-7 | . | TRBV28 | TGTGCCAGCAAGGGGGGAGGGAGTCTCTTCGAGCAGTACTTC | CASKGGGSLFEQYF
TRBD2 | TRBJ2-7 | few | TRBV5-1 | TGCGCCAGCAGCCCCTCTCCGGGGCGGGGGAGAGCCTACGAGCAGTACTTC | CASSPSPGRGRAYEQYF
. | TRBJ2-7 | . | TRBV7-9 | TGTGCCAGCAGCTCACCAGGGGGGGGAAAGCGGGAGCAGTACTTC | CASSSPGGGKREQYF
. | TRBJ2-1 | few | TRBV11-3 | TGTGCCAGCAGCTTAAACTACAATGAGCAGTTCTTC | CASSLNYNEQFF
. | TRBJ2-1 | few | TRBV20-1 | TGCAGTGCTCAGAGGCCTAACCGTCCGAGCTCCTACAATGAGCAGTTCTTC | CSAQRPNRPSSYNEQFF
. | TRBJ2-5 | . | TRBV28 | TGTGCCAGCAGTCCTCAAGGGTGGCGGGAGACCCAGTACTTC | CASSPQGWRETQYF
TRBD2 | TRBJ2-1 | few | TRBV10-3 | TGTGCCATCCTTAAACTAGCGGGAGGGCCAGGGGGTGAGCAGTTCTTC | CAILKLAGGPGGEQFF
. | TRBJ2-2 | few | TRBV28 | TGTGCCAGCAGGGCCGGGCGTGGAGTCGCCGGGGAGCTGTTTTTT | CASRAGRGVAGELFF
. | TRBJ2-1 | many | TRBV7-8 | TGTGCCAGCAGCTTAGCCTTAAGGGCCGCGCAGTTCTTC | CASSLALRAAQFF
. | TRBJ1-6 | . | TRBV4-1 | TGTGCCAGCAGCGAAGGGGGTCTGGATTCACCCCTCCACTTT | CASSEGGLDSPLHF
TRBD2 | TRBJ2-1 | . | TRBV3-1 | TGTGCCAGCAGCCAATCGGCGGGAGTTGGAGGTGAGCAGTTCTTC | CASSQSAGVGGEQFF
. | TRBJ2-7 | many | TRBV7-8 | TGTGCCAGCAGCTCCCCAGACAGGCCCTACGAGCAGTACTTC | CASSSPDRPYEQYF
. | TRBJ1-1 | few | TRBV6-1 | TGTGCCAGCAGTACACCCCAAGGAGCTTTCTTT | CASSTPQGAFF
. | TRBJ2-7 | many | TRBV4-1 | TGCGCCAGCAGCCTTAGTGATTCCTACGAGCAGTACTTC | CASSLSDSYEQYF
. | TRBJ1-5 | . | TRBV6-1 | TGTGCCAGCGGGGGACCGGATCAGCCCCAGCATTTT | CASGGPDQPQHF
. | TRBJ1-6 | few | TRBV6-1 | TGTGCCAGCAGTGAATATCCCCGGGGACCGCCCGCACCCCTCCACTTT | CASSEYPRGPPAPLHF
. | TRBJ1-6 | . | TRBV5-6 | TGTGCCAGCAGCTTGAAGTCTGCAACCTATAATTCACCCCTCCACTTT | CASSLKSATYNSPLHF
. | TRBJ2-2 | few | TRBV5-5 | TGTGCCAGCAGCCTAGAGGGGAGAAGGACCGGGGAGCTGTTTTTT | CASSLEGRRTGELFF
. | TRBJ2-1 | . | TRBV12-5 | TGTGCTAGTGGTTTGGTGTCCTCTGAGCAGTTCTTC | CASGLVSSEQFF
. | TRBJ2-1 | . | TRBV7-9 | TGTGCCAGCAGCCCGCCGGGTGCGGGGAGTTCCTACAATGAGCAGTTCTTC | CASSPPGAGSSYNEQFF
. | TRBJ2-7 | . | TRBV11-2 | TGTGCCAGCAGCTTAGAGAAACCCCGTGGGTATTACGAGCAGTACTTC | CASSLEKPRGYYEQYF
. | TRBJ1-1 | many | TRBV15 | TGTGCCACCAGCAGAGTAGAGAGAGGAAGGGCAGGTTTTTCCCCAGTACTCGGCCCTTTCTTT | CATSRVERGRAGFSPVLGPFF
. | TRBJ2-5 | . | TRBV6-1 | TGTGCCAGCACCGAAAACTTAGAAGGGACCCAGTACTTC | CASTENLEGTQYF
TRBD1 | TRBJ2-3 | . | TRBV5-6 | TGTGCCAGCAGCATCCAGGGGGTCCCGGATACGCAGTATTTT | CASSIQGVPDTQYF
. | TRBJ1-5 | . | TRBV7-3 | TGTGCCAGCAGCTCCCTAGACAGGAATCAGCCCCAGCATTTT | CASSSLDRNQPQHF
TRBD2 | TRBJ2-1 | many | TRBV5-1 | TGCGCCAGCAGCGCGGAGGGAGGGTCCTACAATGAGCAGTTCTTC | CASSAEGGSYNEQFF
. | TRBJ2-1 | . | TRBV6-5 | TGTGCCAGCATGGGTTCCCGGGGGCGCCTTGAGCAGTTCTTC | CASMGSRGRLEQFF
TRBD2 | TRBJ2-5 | many | TRBV7-2 | TGTGCCAGCAGCTTTTGGATAGCGGGCCAAGAGACCCAGTACTTC | CASSFWIAGQETQYF
TRBD2 | TRBJ2-1 | few | TRBV24-1 | TGTGCCACCAGTGATTTAAAGGCTAGCGGGTCCTACAATGAGCAGTTCTTC | CATSDLKASGSYNEQFF
TRBD2 | TRBJ2-3 | few | TRBV10-3 | TGTGCCATCGGCGGGGGGGCTAGAGATACGCAGTATTTT | CAIGGGARDTQYF
TRBD1 | TRBJ2-7 | . | TRBV6-5 | TGTGCCAGCAGATCCGGGACAGTAACCTACGAGCAGTACTTC | CASRSGTVTYEQYF
TRBD2 | TRBJ2-7 | few | TRBV7-8 | TGTGCCAGCAGCCCACCCTCCGGGACTAGCGGAGCCTACGAGCAGTACTTC | CASSPPSGTSGAYEQYF